The 27 T cell receptor beta chains presented below share a single source sample, sequenced in a study of T cell repertoires in cytomegalovirus infection. One entry per CDR3 protein, called by TCRdb with MiXCR from the reads. The sample shows under 850,000 distinct CDR3 sequences, about 40% of them seen only once. Sequencing used PBMCs. These receptors originate from a human donor in good health (CMV status not recorded). Some clones in this sample may be carry-over from other donors' samples.

The chain is built from TRBV4-3 and TRBJ1-4; possibly TRBD1 for D (6 bases). Germline assignment: CDR1 LGHNA and CDR2 YSLEER. The V and J ends lost 1 base and 8 bases respectively, with 11 bases between them. There are 14 residues in the CDR3. CDR3: CASSQAGGYEKLFF. The CDR3 DNA reads as TGCGCCAGCAGCCAAGCCGGGGGCTACGAAAAACTGTTTTTT.

The V call is TRBV28, the J call TRBJ1-3; D gene uncertain. Trimming removed 6 bases at V and 0 bases at J, with 15 bases between. This CDR3 has 16 amino acids. Germline V gene data show CDR1 as MDHEN and CDR2 as SYDVKM. As DNA, the CDR3 is TGTGCCAGCAGACAAACGGGAGAGGCCTCTGGAAACACCATATATTTT. Amino acid sequence: CASRQTGEASGNTIYF.

This clonotype was detected ten times or more. The chain has TRBV7-2 and TRBJ2-1; a possible D gene is TRBD2 (6 bases). The CDR3 covers 15 residues. The V gene lost 4 bases and the J gene lost 6 bases, with 16 bases spanning the gap. From germline, CDR1 is SGHTA and CDR2 FQGNSA. CDR3 protein: CASSSGSRGVNEQFF. Here the CDR3 DNA reads TGTGCCAGCAGCTCTGGTAGTCGCGGGGTCAATGAGCAGTTCTTC.

The chain employs TRBV7-2 and TRBJ2-2; 9 positions agree with TRBD1. CDR1 is SGHTA, CDR2 FQGNSA, per germline. The V gene end was trimmed by 6 bases and the J gene end by 3 bases; junction bases not matched to a gene: 11. The CDR3 is 17 amino acids. The CDR3 region has the DNA TGTGCCAGCAGACATAAGTCACAGGGGGCTCACACCGGGGAGCTGTTTTTT. As protein: CASRHKSQGAHTGELFF.

This clonotype appeared a few times. The J gene is TRBJ1-1, the V gene TRBV19; no clear D gene. The germline CDR1 and CDR2 sequences are LNHDA and SQIVND (reference sequence). The CDR3 runs to 15 residues. V was cut by 3 bases and J by 1 base, with 12 bases left in between. The CDR3 coding sequence is TGTGCCAGTAGTATGGGTATCGGCGGGAACACTGAAGCTTTCTTT. This encodes CASSMGIGGNTEAFF. Complete variable domain (other parts from reference TRBV19 and TRBJ1-1): DGGITQSPKYLFRKEGQNVTLSCEQNLNHDAMYWYRQDPGQGLRLIYYSQIVNDFQKGDIAEGYSVSREKKESFPLTVTSAQKNPTAFYLCASSMGIGGNTEAFFGQGTRLTVV.

The CDR3 DNA reads TGTGCCAGCAGCCCACATAGCGGGACGGTTTACGAGCAGTACTTC. It yields the protein CASSPHSGTVYEQYF. J is TRBJ2-7 and V is TRBV28; TRBD2 aligns across 8 bases. V was pared by 6 bases and J by 4 bases, with 11 bases of the junction left unmatched. Germline V gives CDR1 MDHEN, CDR2 SYDVKM. This CDR3 spans 15 amino acids.

This clonotype occurred a few times. The chain links TRBV20-1 to TRBJ1-1, with D maybe TRBD1 (5 bases). CDR1 DFQATT and CDR2 SNEGSKA come from the germline V gene (reference sequence). This CDR3 spans 15 amino acids. The germline V and J ends were trimmed by 0 bases and 3 bases, with 14 bases remaining between them. CDR3 DNA sequence: TGCAGTGCTAGAGATCCGAGGGGCCGGGACACTGAAGCTTTCTTT. It codes for CSARDPRGRDTEAFF.

This clonotype was detected once. This sequence joins TRBV20-1 and TRBJ2-1; D uncertain. The CDR3 extends over 16 amino acids. Deletions cut 0 bases from V and 9 bases from J, with 21 bases between. Germline CDR1 is DFQATT and CDR2 is SNEGSKA (reference sequence). The chain's CDR3 is CSARDLADGSIGEQFF. For the CDR3, the DNA is TGCAGTGCTAGAGATTTAGCCGATGGATCGATCGGTGAGCAGTTCTTC.

This chain uses TRBV20-1 with TRBJ1-1, with 7 nucleotides matching TRBD1. With 6 bases clipped from V and 2 bases from J, the junction kept 12 bases outside the gene matches. Per germline, CDR1 DFQATT and CDR2 SNEGSKA (reference sequence). This CDR3 region has 15 residues. The CDR3 loop is CSAPLTGDLNTEAFF. CDR3 DNA sequence: TGCAGTGCCCCCCTAACAGGGGATTTAAACACTGAAGCTTTCTTT.

This clonotype was picked up many times. This chain uses TRBV7-2 with TRBJ1-1; D gene uncertain. The CDR3 sequence is 13 residues long. Trimming removed 5 bases from V and 1 base from J, with 8 bases in between. The germline V gene has CDR1 SGHTA and CDR2 FQGNSA. CDR3: CASSPQQNTEAFF. The CDR3 DNA sequence: TGTGCCAGCAGCCCACAGCAGAACACTGAAGCTTTCTTT.

The J gene is TRBJ1-6, the V gene TRBV6-5; 10 positions agree with TRBD1. Germline V CDR1 and CDR2: MNHEY, SVGAGI. J was trimmed by 7 bases and V by 2 bases; bases with no gene match: 2. The length of the CDR3 is 15 residues. In DNA, the CDR3 is TGTGCCAGCAGTTACCAGACAGGGGGCAATTCACCCCTCCACTTT. It specifies CASSYQTGGNSPLHF.

The rearrangement uses TRBV28 and TRBJ2-1, with 12 bases fitting TRBD2. In germline, CDR1 is MDHEN, CDR2 SYDVKM. This CDR3 region has 19 residues. The V gene end was trimmed by 1 base and the J gene end by 2 bases; junction bases not matched to a gene: 9. This CDR3 is CASSLYRLAGGPTYNEQFF. CDR3 bases: TGTGCCAGCAGTTTATATCGTCTAGCGGGAGGGCCGACCTACAATGAGCAGTTCTTC.

The chain links TRBV30 to TRBJ1-5; D remains unclear. From germline, CDR1 is GTSNPN and CDR2 SVGIG (reference sequence). V lost 3 bases, J lost 1 base, and 7 bases lay in between. This CDR3 region has 13 residues. CDR3 in amino acids: CAWSTDSNQPQHF. CDR3 in DNA: TGTGCCTGGAGCACTGACAGCAATCAGCCCCAGCATTTT.

The chain carries TRBV12-3 or TRBV12-4 and TRBJ1-2; 9 bases are shared with TRBD1. The V segment lost 3 bases and the J segment 9 bases; nucleotides outside the gene matches: 5. The CDR3 has 13 amino acids. As DNA, the CDR3 is TGTGCCAGCAGTTTTCAACAGGGGGCACGCTACACCTTC. This translates into CASSFQQGARYTF.

This clonotype showed up many times. The V gene is TRBV7-8, the J gene TRBJ2-2, with D tentatively TRBD1 or TRBD2 (5 bases each). This CDR3 comprises 16 residues. V was clipped by 5 bases and J by 0 bases, with 13 bases between them. CDR1 and CDR2 from the germline V gene are SGHVS and FQNEAQ. CDR3: CASSPRGLANTGELFF. The CDR3, as DNA: TGTGCCAGCAGCCCTCGGGGCCTGGCGAACACCGGGGAGCTGTTTTTT.

The chain uses TRBV5-1 and TRBJ2-2; D assignment may be TRBD1 or TRBD2 (5 bases each). V lost 6 bases and J lost 0, with 9 bases in between. Germline CDR1 is SGHRS and CDR2 is YFSETQ. The CDR3 covers 14 residues. Written as DNA, the CDR3 is TGCGCCAGCACCGAGGGACCGAACACCGGGGAGCTGTTTTTT. This codes for CASTEGPNTGELFF.

V gene TRBV7-9 combines with J gene TRBJ1-6, with D perhaps TRBD1 (6 bases). The germline V gene has CDR1 SEHNR and CDR2 FQNEAQ (reference sequence). Trimming took 1 base from V and 7 from J, leaving 11 bases between them. The CDR3 extends over 15 amino acids. The chain's CDR3 is CASSLGGTLNSPLHF. CDR3 in DNA: TGTGCCAGCAGCTTAGGGGGGACACTAAATTCACCCCTCCACTTT.

The chain combines TRBV7-3 with TRBJ2-1, with TRBD2 matching 8 bases. The germline V gene has CDR1 SGHTA and CDR2 FQGTGA. This CDR3 spans 16 amino acids. After removal of 5 bases from V and 5 bases from J, the junction contained 11 bases not matched to a gene. The CDR3 DNA reads as TGTGCCAGCAGCCCGGATCCGGGACTAGTTAACAATGAGCAGTTCTTC. Its protein product is CASSPDPGLVNNEQFF.

The chain uses TRBV11-2 and TRBJ2-1; TRBD2 matches at 9 bases. This CDR3 contains 19 residues. In germline, CDR1 is SGHAT, CDR2 FQNNGV. V was clipped by 4 bases and J by 0 bases; unmatched bases: 13. In DNA form, the CDR3 reads TGTGCCAGCAGCTGGAGGAGGAGCGGGAGGAGTACCTCCTACAATGAGCAGTTCTTC. Encoded protein: CASSWRRSGRSTSYNEQFF.

In its sample, this clonotype was seen a few times. V and J are TRBV20-1 and TRBJ2-7, with TRBD2 as a possible D gene (6 bases). The CDR3 runs to 15 residues. The V end was cut by 2 bases, the J end by 5 bases, with 19 bases between. CDR1 is DFQATT and CDR2 is SNEGSKA in the germline V gene (reference sequence). Here the CDR3 reads CSARPYGTSYDEQYF. In DNA form, the CDR3 reads TGCAGTGCTAGACCCTACGGAACTAGCTACGACGAGCAGTACTTC.

This chain joins TRBV7-4 and TRBJ1-5, with D possibly being TRBD1 (5 bases). Germline CDR1 reads SGHVT; CDR2 reads SQSDAQ. V was clipped by 4 bases and J by 4 bases, with 26 bases between them. The CDR3 is 19 amino acids. CDR3 in DNA: TGTGCCAGCAGCTATGCCCGTCGACCGGGAAGTAGGGGAAATCAGCCCCAGCATTTT. Amino acid sequence: CASSYARRPGSRGNQPQHF.

CDR3 bases: TGTGCCAGCAGCTTTTGGCAGGGTAACTATGGCTACACCTTC. It is translated as CASSFWQGNYGYTF. This chain joins TRBV5-5 and TRBJ1-2, with a possible D match to TRBD1 (5 bases). Germline CDR1 is SGHKS and CDR2 is YYEKEE (reference sequence). The CDR3 is 14 amino acids. V lost 2 bases and J 1 base, leaving 9 bases between the germline ends.

This chain joins TRBV29-1 and TRBJ2-5; D call uncertain. Trimming took off 4 bases at V and 2 bases at J, with 8 bases between the two ends. This CDR3 has 12 residues. Germline loops: CDR1 SQVTM, CDR2 ANQGSEA. The CDR3, as DNA: TGCAGCGTTGTCGGCAGGCAAGAGACCCAGTACTTC. Residues: CSVVGRQETQYF.

In the case of this clonotype: The CDR3 end shows no conserved phenylalanine or tryptophan, and so a read error is likely. The V call is TRBV7-9, the J call TRBJ1-2; 7 nucleotides line up with TRBD1. V shed 5 bases, J shed 2 bases, and the junction held 8 bases outside the gene matches. The CDR3 runs to 15 residues. Germline loops: CDR1 SEHNR, CDR2 FQNEAQ (reference sequence). The CDR3 nucleotides are TGTGCCAGCAGCCACGGGACAGACCGGAACTATGGCTACACCTTA. Translation: CASSHGTDRNYGYTL.

This chain uses TRBV6-1 with TRBJ2-1, with D uncertain. V lost 5 bases and J lost 0, with 11 bases in between. Germline V gives CDR1 MNHNS, CDR2 SASEGT. This CDR3 spans 15 amino acids. CDR3 sequence: CASSYDAVSYNEQFF. Written as DNA, the CDR3 is TGTGCCAGCAGTTACGACGCCGTCTCCTACAATGAGCAGTTCTTC.

This clonotype was found many times. This CDR3 reads CASSIGVGELFF. In nucleotides, the CDR3 is TGTGCCAGCAGCATCGGAGTCGGGGAGCTGTTTTTT. The chain recombines TRBV19 with TRBJ2-2; no definite D call. Germline-derived CDR1 and CDR2 are LNHDA and SQIVND (reference sequence). CDR3 length equals 12 residues. V lost 9 bases and J lost 7, with 12 bases in between.

The CDR3 region is CASSLERQSWNIQYF. The CDR3 DNA reads TGTGCCAGCAGTCTGGAGCGGCAAAGTTGGAACATTCAGTACTTC. The chain has TRBV12-3 or TRBV12-4 and TRBJ2-4, with D maybe TRBD2 (5 bases). This CDR3 is built from 15 residues. The ends were cut back, 5 bases at V and 7 bases at J, with 18 bases in the middle.